The 30 T cell receptor beta chains below all came from one sample that was sequenced in a study of T cells expressing NK-cell markers. Reanalyzing the 5' RACE reads, TCRdb keeps one entry per CDR3 protein, without DNA. This specimen shows around 280,000 distinct CDR3 sequences; the ten leading clones hold 0.39%. Sequencing was done on a sample of blood T cells: a sorted CD56 or NKG2C T cell subset, CD4+ or CD8+ T cells, or bulk PBMC T cells (not recorded which). These receptor sequences come from a man between 18 and 35 years old in good health.

V usage is TRBV6-1 and J usage is TRBJ2-1; TCRdb selects TRBD1, and the lack of DNA leaves this call unchecked. CDR3 size: 15 residues. Germline CDR1 is MNHNS and CDR2 is SASEGT. The CDR3 protein is CASSGRDRGRDEQFF.

The chain uses TRBV7-8 and TRBJ1-5; TCRdb's assignment of TRBD1 cannot be checked, as there is no DNA. CDR3 length: 16 amino acids. In germline, CDR1 is SGHVS, CDR2 FQNEAQ. CDR3: CASSLRTGADNQPQHF.

The V call is TRBV20-1, the J call TRBJ2-7; the TCRdb D gene call, TRBD2, has no DNA to confirm it. Looked up from germline, CDR1 is DFQATT and CDR2 is SNEGSKA (reference sequence). This CDR3 spans 13 amino acids. CDR3 region: CSANPGLGYEQYF.

This rearrangement joins TRBV12-3 or TRBV12-4 to TRBJ1-1; with no DNA, the TCRdb D assignment of TRBD1 cannot be verified. The CDR3 sequence is 16 residues long. CDR3 region: CASSFAGTGTVAEAFF.

The rearrangement joins TRBV4-3 to TRBJ1-1; TCRdb returns TRBD1, unconfirmable since there is no DNA. The germline CDR1 and CDR2 sequences are LGHNA and YSLEER. The length of the CDR3 is 16 residues. The CDR3 loop is CASSQDHMGAALGAFF.

The chain joins TRBV28 to TRBJ2-5. The CDR3 covers 15 residues. Germline CDR1 MDHEN, CDR2 SYDVKM. CDR3 residues: CASSSEIFSKETQYF.

The chain couples TRBV12-3 or TRBV12-4 to TRBJ2-1. The CDR3 spans 14 residues. The CDR3 sequence is CASSFSSSYNEQFF.

The rearrangement joins TRBV14 to TRBJ2-5; TCRdb calls TRBD2, which cannot be checked without DNA. The CDR3 is 16 amino acids. Germline V gene sequence: CDR1 SGHDN, CDR2 FVKESK. The CDR3 loop reads CASSPAPGLATGTQYF.

V is TRBV6-2 or TRBV6-3 and J is TRBJ2-5; the TCRdb D gene call, TRBD1, has no DNA to confirm it. The CDR3 runs to 16 residues. In germline, CDR1 is MNHEY, CDR2 SVGEGT. The chain's CDR3 is CASSYSIAGEKETQYF.

The chain joins TRBV20-1 to TRBJ2-2; TCRdb's D gene call, TRBD1, goes unchecked for lack of DNA. This CDR3 has 14 residues. CDR1 is DFQATT, CDR2 SNEGSKA, per germline (reference sequence). CDR3: CSASDPDGTGELFF.

The rearrangement uses TRBV5-5 and TRBJ1-2. This CDR3 is 14 amino acids long. The germline gives CDR1 SGHKS, CDR2 YYEKEE (reference sequence). Here the CDR3 reads CASSYHGPQEGYTF.

The chain combines TRBV19 with TRBJ1-6; TCRdb designates TRBD1, a call that cannot be tested without DNA. The CDR3 is 14 amino acids. Germline V gene lookup returns CDR1 LNHDA and CDR2 SQIVND (reference sequence). The CDR3 sequence: CASSPGGDGSPLHF.

The J gene is TRBJ2-5, the V gene TRBV20-1; without DNA, the TCRdb call of TRBD1 cannot be checked. This CDR3 comprises 14 residues. Germline V gene lookup returns CDR1 DFQATT and CDR2 SNEGSKA (reference sequence). CDR3 sequence reads: CSASPTGWEETQYF.

The chain links TRBV6-1 to TRBJ2-1; lacking DNA, the TRBD1 call made by TCRdb goes unchecked. Germline assignment: CDR1 MNHNS and CDR2 SASEGT. The CDR3 runs to 15 residues. The chain's CDR3 is CASSPRGLGVNEQFF.

The chain is built from TRBV29-1 and TRBJ2-3; TCRdb lists TRBD1, though no DNA is available to test this call. Per germline, CDR1 SQVTM and CDR2 ANQGSEA. The CDR3 loop spans 14 amino acids. CDR3 sequence reads: CSVADIGRPDTQYF.

The chain uses TRBV6-5 and TRBJ2-5; no DNA is available, so the TRBD1 call from TCRdb remains unchecked. CDR1 and CDR2 from the germline V gene are MNHEY and SVGAGI. The CDR3 length is 16 residues. The CDR3 reads CASSFTGDWGMETQYF.

The V call is TRBV7-9, the J call TRBJ2-3; the D call from TCRdb, TRBD2, cannot be confirmed without DNA. CDR3 size: 15 residues. In germline, CDR1 is SEHNR, CDR2 FQNEAQ (reference sequence). The CDR3 is CASSKRVPSTDTQYF.

The chain uses TRBV12-3 or TRBV12-4 and TRBJ1-1; the TRBD1 assignment by TCRdb is unverifiable without DNA. This CDR3 has 15 amino acids. Here the CDR3 reads CASSSGGTLMTEAFF.

CDR3 amino acids: CAWSGSSQAFF. The V call is TRBV30, the J call TRBJ1-1. The CDR3 has 11 residues. Germline assignment: CDR1 GTSNPN and CDR2 SVGIG (reference sequence).

CDR3 sequence reads: CATGGHGEETQYF. The chain is built from TRBV10-3 and TRBJ2-5; TCRdb's D gene call, TRBD1, goes unchecked for lack of DNA. The CDR3 runs to 13 residues. The germline gives CDR1 ENHRY, CDR2 SYGVKD.

This chain joins TRBV4-2 and TRBJ2-1; TCRdb indicates TRBD2, and absent DNA this call remains unverified. The CDR3 is made up of 18 amino acids. CDR1 is LGHNA and CDR2 is YNFKEQ in the germline V gene. CDR3 sequence reads: CASSQDPLSSGIYNEQFF.

V usage is TRBV25-1 and J usage is TRBJ2-1; TCRdb designates TRBD1, a call that cannot be tested without DNA. This CDR3 has 14 amino acids. CDR1 and CDR2 (germline): MGHDK, SYGVNS. The CDR3 reads CASSEAGGGNEQFF.

The V gene is TRBV4-1, the J gene TRBJ2-3; lacking DNA, the TRBD2 call made by TCRdb goes unchecked. Germline V gene data show CDR1 as MGHRA and CDR2 as YSYEKL. The CDR3 is made up of 17 amino acids. CDR3 region: CASSQDRLAGVSDTQYF.

V gene TRBV20-1 combines with J gene TRBJ1-3; checking the TCRdb D call of TRBD1 is not possible without DNA. This CDR3 is built from 15 residues. Looked up from germline, CDR1 is DFQATT and CDR2 is SNEGSKA (reference sequence). The CDR3 reads CSAREDRGSGNTIYF.

This chain uses TRBV7-8 with TRBJ1-5; TCRdb calls TRBD1, which cannot be checked without DNA. The germline gives CDR1 SGHVS, CDR2 FQNEAQ. CDR3 length: 15 residues. The CDR3 sequence is CASSLELQGNQPQHF.

This rearrangement joins TRBV4-3 to TRBJ1-1; the TCRdb D gene call, TRBD1, has no DNA to confirm it. The germline gives CDR1 LGHNA, CDR2 YSLEER. The CDR3 runs to 15 residues. CDR3 in amino acids: CASSQESGQAYEAFF.

This rearrangement joins TRBV12-3 or TRBV12-4 to TRBJ1-6. There are 15 residues in the CDR3. The chain's CDR3 is CASGKRSSYNSPLHF.

The V call is TRBV4-2, the J call TRBJ1-3. This CDR3 spans 13 amino acids. Germline values: CDR1 LGHNA, CDR2 YNFKEQ. Here the CDR3 reads CASSPNLGNTIYF.

The chain joins TRBV12-3 or TRBV12-4 to TRBJ1-5; TCRdb's D call of TRBD1 is untestable without DNA. This CDR3 region has 14 residues. CDR3 protein: CASTETGVHQPQHF.

This chain links TRBV7-2 with TRBJ2-3. Germline CDR1 reads SGHTA; CDR2 reads FQGNSA. The CDR3 length is 14 residues. Here the CDR3 reads CASSFGGFTDTQYF.